This entry lists 13 T cell receptor beta chains sequenced from one sample in a study of T cells after yellow fever vaccination. TCRdb reprocessed the 5' RACE reads via MiXCR and lists one record per CDR3 protein. The sample includes approximately 580,000 distinct CDR3 sequences, about a sixth of them seen just once. The sequenced sample was PBMCs, obtained less than 6 days after the first yellow fever vaccination. The source of these receptors is a man aged 18 to 29 who received the YFV17D yellow fever vaccine.

This clonotype was observed a few times. This chain uses TRBV18 with TRBJ2-2, with D possibly being TRBD1 or TRBD2 (5 bases each). The CDR3 runs to 20 residues. Germline V gives CDR1 KGHSH, CDR2 LQKENI. The V end lost 2 bases, the J end lost 6 bases, and 28 bases lay between the germline ends. The CDR3 nucleotides read TGTGCCAGCTCACCAAACTCCCAAGCGGTGGCGCTTGGGGCGGCCGGGGAGCTGTTTTTT. Encoded protein: CASSPNSQAVALGAAGELFF.

This clonotype occurred a few times. The chain employs TRBV5-4 and TRBJ2-7; the match to TRBD2 covers 7 bases. V lost 4 bases and J lost 6; bases outside the gene matches: 7. The CDR3 length is 13 residues. Germline assignment: CDR1 SGHNT and CDR2 YYREEE (reference sequence). The CDR3 DNA reads as TGTGCCAGCAGCACCCGACCTAGCGGCGAGCAGTACGTC. Translation: CASSTRPSGEQYV.

In its sample, this clonotype was seen many times. The chain uses TRBV20-1 and TRBJ1-4; D unclear. The CDR3 has 13 residues. Germline V gene sequence: CDR1 DFQATT, CDR2 SNEGSKA (reference sequence). V was cut by 0 bases and J by 6 bases, with 8 bases left in between. The CDR3 sequence is CSAREGWDEKLFF. The CDR3 DNA reads TGCAGTGCTAGAGAAGGGTGGGATGAAAAACTGTTTTTT.

The chain is built from TRBV6-4 and TRBJ2-1, with TRBD2 matching over 9 bases. Germline assignment: CDR1 MRHNA and CDR2 SNTAGT. J lost 4 bases, V lost 6 bases, and 7 bases had no gene match. The CDR3 spans 15 residues. The chain's CDR3 is CASSESGGSYNEQFF. The CDR3 DNA is TGTGCCAGCAGCGAAAGCGGGGGGAGTTACAATGAGCAGTTCTTC.

This chain's CDR3 is CATSDPLGADTQYF. The CDR3 DNA is TGTGCCACCAGTGACCCCTTGGGGGCAGATACGCAGTATTTT. The chain joins TRBV24-1 to TRBJ2-3; D possibly uses TRBD1 or TRBD2 (5 bases each). CDR3 length: 14 residues. Looked up from germline, CDR1 is KGHDR and CDR2 is SFDVKD. Deletions cut 4 bases from V and 4 bases from J, with 11 bases between.

This chain uses TRBV20-1 with TRBJ1-3; tentatively, D is TRBD1 (6 bases). This CDR3 contains 15 residues. Germline V gene lookup returns CDR1 DFQATT and CDR2 SNEGSKA (reference sequence). Trimming took 6 bases from V and 0 from J, leaving 15 bases between them. The DNA of the CDR3 is TGCAGTGCAACCCAAGGAGGGGGCTCTGGAAACACCATATATTTT. Translating it yields CSATQGGGSGNTIYF.

This clonotype was seen a handful of times. The chain combines TRBV7-6 with TRBJ1-2; D is unclear. The CDR3 runs to 17 residues. Germline CDR1 is SGHVS and CDR2 is FNYEAQ. Trimming cost V 6 bases and J 0 bases, with 20 bases left between them. The CDR3 coding sequence is TGTGCCAGCAGTCCCCAACCCCCTCCAGGATCTAACTATGGCTACACCTTC. Translating it yields CASSPQPPPGSNYGYTF. Together with reference TRBV7-6 and TRBJ1-2, the CDR3 gives the full variable domain: GAGVSQSPRYKVTKRGQDVALRCDPISGHVSLYWYRQALGQGPEFLTYFNYEAQQDKSGLPNDRFSAERPEGSISTLTIQRTEQRDSAMYRCASSPQPPPGSNYGYTFGSGTRLTVV.

Ten or more counts support this clonotype. The chain couples TRBV7-9 to TRBJ1-5, with D uncertain. The CDR3 spans 14 residues. Germline loops: CDR1 SEHNR, CDR2 FQNEAQ (reference sequence). Trimming left V 2 bases short and J 4 bases short, with 9 bases between. The CDR3 loop is CASSLSAQNQPQHF. The CDR3 DNA sequence: TGTGCCAGCAGCTTAAGTGCACAGAATCAGCCCCAGCATTTT.

This clonotype was observed a handful of times. The V and J genes are TRBV27 and TRBJ1-1; D gene ambiguous. V lost 2 bases to trimming and J lost 0 bases, with 16 bases between them. The CDR3 has 17 amino acids. Germline assignment: CDR1 MNHEY and CDR2 SMNVEV (reference sequence). In DNA, the CDR3 is TGTGCCAGCAGTTTAGCTTCGTTGGCACAATTGAACACTGAAGCTTTCTTT. It yields the protein CASSLASLAQLNTEAFF.

This clonotype has just a few counts. This chain joins TRBV19 and TRBJ2-3; D is perhaps TRBD2 (6 bases). The CDR3 sequence is 16 residues long. Trimming shortened V by 0 bases and J by 2 bases, and 12 bases separated the two germline ends. In germline, CDR1 is LNHDA, CDR2 SQIVND (reference sequence). The CDR3 region has the DNA TGTGCCAGTAGTATAGATGGAGGGGAACACACAGATACGCAGTATTTT. It specifies CASSIDGGEHTDTQYF. The full variable domain, with the rest looked up from reference TRBV19 and TRBJ2-3, is DGGITQSPKYLFRKEGQNVTLSCEQNLNHDAMYWYRQDPGQGLRLIYYSQIVNDFQKGDIAEGYSVSREKKESFPLTVTSAQKNPTAFYLCASSIDGGEHTDTQYFGPGTRLTVL.

The sample holds a few counts of this clonotype. The CDR3 sequence: CASSFIRDRGLFNYGYTF. CDR3 DNA sequence: TGTGCCAGCAGCTTTATCAGGGACAGGGGACTTTTTAACTATGGCTACACCTTC. The chain joins TRBV11-1 to TRBJ1-2; 10 bases are a match to TRBD1. Germline loops: CDR1 SGHAT, CDR2 FQDESV (reference sequence). Unmatched junction bases numbered 11, after V lost 3 bases and J lost 1 base. The CDR3 has 18 residues.

This clonotype was recorded many times. The rearrangement links TRBV12-3 or TRBV12-4 to TRBJ1-5, with D perhaps TRBD1 (6 bases). This CDR3 has 16 amino acids. The ends were cut back, 1 base at V and 0 bases at J, with 10 bases in the middle. The CDR3 DNA sequence: TGTGCCAGCAGTTTAGGGCGGACAGCTAGCAATCAGCCCCAGCATTTT. Amino acids: CASSLGRTASNQPQHF.

This clonotype was seen more than once but under ten times. V and J are TRBV18 and TRBJ2-2; no clear D gene. V dropped 1 base and J dropped 5 bases, with 8 bases sitting between them. In germline, CDR1 is KGHSH, CDR2 LQKENI. There are 14 residues in the CDR3. The CDR3 sequence: CASSPRTVTGELFF. Here the CDR3 DNA reads TGTGCCAGCTCACCACGGACGGTTACCGGGGAGCTGTTTTTT. Looking up the rest from reference TRBV18 and TRBJ2-2 gives the full variable domain: NAGVMQNPRHLVRRRGQEARLRCSPMKGHSHVYWYRQLPEEGLKFMVYLQKENIIDESGMPKERFSAEFPKEGPSILRIQQVVRGDSAAYFCASSPRTVTGELFFGEGSRLTVL.